This is a list of T cell receptor beta chains from one sample in a study of shared clonotypes between healthy human individuals. Clones were read by immunoSEQ multiplex PCR, and TCRdb kept only the in-frame ones, dropping some. The sample consists of 2 million to 2.5 million clones, approximately 96% of them appearing once. Sequences were obtained from naive CD4+ T cells sorted from blood. The receptors were gathered from a man aged 18 to 29 in good health. The conserved cysteine and the conserved F or W are not part of the CDR3 here. Each record gives: CDR3 protein, clone size, V gene, CDR3 length. Expanded clones are given a class, and other clones once, few, many or no size at all.

cdr3_aa: ASSYSVGQGAFQY
clone_size: .
v_call: TRBV6-5
cdr3_length: 13

cdr3_aa: ASSLGRLALTYEQY
clone_size: .
v_call: TRBV7-8
cdr3_length: 14

cdr3_aa: ASSLAGNAGEQF
clone_size: .
v_call: TRBV7-6
cdr3_length: 12

cdr3_aa: ASSAPGQGPNQPQH
clone_size: .
v_call: TRBV10-2
cdr3_length: 14

cdr3_aa: ASSLDWTGLAGELF
clone_size: once
v_call: TRBV7-2
cdr3_length: 14

cdr3_aa: ASSSSIRRTSGRPSDTQY
clone_size: .
v_call: TRBV7-6
cdr3_length: 18

cdr3_aa: ASSFIAGVSYNEQF
clone_size: .
v_call: TRBV7-9
cdr3_length: 14

cdr3_aa: ASRTTGLAYEQY
clone_size: .
v_call: TRBV6-5
cdr3_length: 12

cdr3_aa: ASSGRQGEPQH
clone_size: .
v_call: TRBV19
cdr3_length: 11

cdr3_aa: AWTKDRGGTEAF
clone_size: .
v_call: TRBV30
cdr3_length: 12

cdr3_aa: ASSLSGINNEQF
clone_size: .
v_call: TRBV5-1
cdr3_length: 12

cdr3_aa: ASSFDAYTDTQY
clone_size: .
v_call: TRBV27
cdr3_length: 12

cdr3_aa: ASSPRERPSNQPQH
clone_size: .
v_call: TRBV28
cdr3_length: 14

cdr3_aa: ASSEMTGGAYEQY
clone_size: .
v_call: TRBV6-1
cdr3_length: 13

cdr3_aa: ASSSTSGWGPQH
clone_size: .
v_call: TRBV27
cdr3_length: 12

cdr3_aa: ASSVGAAGGGLNEKLF
clone_size: .
v_call: TRBV9
cdr3_length: 16

cdr3_aa: ASGLGLAGSGTGELF
clone_size: .
v_call: TRBV12-5
cdr3_length: 15

cdr3_aa: ASSKGVGGSDYGYT
clone_size: .
v_call: TRBV4-2
cdr3_length: 14

cdr3_aa: ASSLTSGTDTQY
clone_size: .
v_call: TRBV7-7
cdr3_length: 12

cdr3_aa: ASSEGSGAYSNQPQH
clone_size: .
v_call: TRBV6-1
cdr3_length: 15

cdr3_aa: ASSLEGPQH
clone_size: .
v_call: TRBV11-2
cdr3_length: 9

cdr3_aa: ASSYSRTGFDGELF
clone_size: .
v_call: TRBV6-5
cdr3_length: 14

cdr3_aa: ASSRGTGNTIY
clone_size: few
v_call: TRBV19
cdr3_length: 11

cdr3_aa: ARWDREVNTEAF
clone_size: .
v_call: TRBV2
cdr3_length: 12

cdr3_aa: ASTRDRGGYT
clone_size: .
v_call: TRBV6-6
cdr3_length: 10

cdr3_aa: SVELTSGDTGELF
clone_size: .
v_call: TRBV29-1
cdr3_length: 13

cdr3_aa: ATSRDPGQGNSPLH
clone_size: .
v_call: TRBV15
cdr3_length: 14

cdr3_aa: ACSGGSSEKLF
clone_size: once
v_call: TRBV30
cdr3_length: 11

cdr3_aa: ASSPGETQY
clone_size: .
v_call: TRBV6-1
cdr3_length: 9

cdr3_aa: ASSRLAGMQETQY
clone_size: .
v_call: TRBV6-1
cdr3_length: 13

cdr3_aa: AFATGIAGNTIY
clone_size: .
v_call: TRBV30
cdr3_length: 12